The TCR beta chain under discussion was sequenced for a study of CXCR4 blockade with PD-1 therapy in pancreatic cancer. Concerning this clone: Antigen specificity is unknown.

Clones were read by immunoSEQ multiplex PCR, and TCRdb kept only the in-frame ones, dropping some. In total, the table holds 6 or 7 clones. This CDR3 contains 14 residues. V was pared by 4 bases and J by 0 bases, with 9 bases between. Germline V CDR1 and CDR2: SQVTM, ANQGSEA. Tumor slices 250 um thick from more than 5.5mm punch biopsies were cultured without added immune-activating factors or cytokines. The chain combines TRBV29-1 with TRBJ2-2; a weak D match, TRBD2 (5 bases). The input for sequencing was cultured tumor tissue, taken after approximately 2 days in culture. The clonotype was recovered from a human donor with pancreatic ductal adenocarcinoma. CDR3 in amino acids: CSVGQTTNTGELFF. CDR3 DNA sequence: TGCAGCGTTGGTCAGACTACGAACACCGGGGAGCTGTTTTTT.